This passage covers 2 T cell receptor beta chains from one sample sequenced in a study of beta chain features in type 1 diabetes. Of the isolated RNA, all was reverse transcribed, and so the sequenced material was expressed TCRB transcripts. Profiled with immunoSEQ multiplex PCR; TCRdb holds only in-frame clones, not every one. The table shows around 250,000 clones, with less than 35% occurring only once. Sequencing was carried out using central memory CD4+ T cells from blood. These receptors were obtained from a man aged 25-40 years in good health.

V and J are TRBV7-9 and TRBJ2-2; D is uncertain. Germline lookup yields CDR1 SEHNR and CDR2 FQNEAQ (reference sequence). The germline V and J ends were trimmed by 4 bases and 2 bases, with 8 bases remaining between them. This CDR3 is built from 14 residues. CDR3 sequence: CASSSDRNTGELFF. In DNA form, the CDR3 reads TGTGCCAGCAGCTCGGATCGCAACACCGGGGAGCTGTTTTTT.

The chain is built from TRBV7-9 and TRBJ1-1, with no clear D. The CDR3 contains 13 residues. V lost 4 bases to trimming and J lost 1 base, with 7 bases between them. CDR1 is SEHNR and CDR2 is FQNEAQ in the germline V gene (reference sequence). This chain's CDR3 is CASSSTENTEAFF. As DNA, the CDR3 is TGTGCCAGCAGCTCAACAGAGAACACTGAAGCTTTCTTT.